The clone carrying this T cell receptor beta chain was detected many times. Antigen: not known. The sample comes from a study of T cells in Graves' hyperthyroidism and ophthalmopathy. Study-level results: Patients with ophthalmopathy were separated from those with stable hyperthyroidism by a 13 V-J model.

Amplification of TCR beta CDR3 regions used RNA as the template. The HTBI primer set drove a first-round RT-PCR of the TCR CDR3. TCRdb re-analysed the multiplex PCR reads in MiXCR, keeping a single row per CDR3 protein. The sample has 350,000 or so distinct CDR3 sequences; approximately 18% are singletons. The CDR3 spans 17 residues. Germline CDR1 is SGDLS and CDR2 is YYNGEE. V lost 4 bases and J 3 bases, leaving 23 bases between the germline ends. Exclusions: uncontrolled infection, other autoimmune disease, pregnancy, lactation. The TCR was taken from a woman younger than 45 with Graves' hyperthyroidism that later progressed to Graves' ophthalmopathy. The rearrangement joins TRBV9 to TRBJ2-7; D may be TRBD1 or TRBD2 (5 bases each). Source material: blood. For the CDR3, the DNA is TGTGCCAGCAGCCCATCACCCGGGACGGGCAGAGGCTACGAGCAGTACTTC. It translates to CASSPSPGTGRGYEQYF.